One sample yielded the 25 T cell receptor beta chains listed below, sequenced in a study of blood T cell repertoires in COVID-19. Method: immunoSEQ multiplex PCR; TCRdb's copy keeps in-frame clones and lacks some. The data hold 60,000 to 80,000 clones, with 65% to 85% observed a single time. The sequencing sample was made of peripheral blood. The receptors originated from a man in his fifties or sixties with COVID-19, enrolled during active disease.

V is TRBV6-5 and J is TRBJ2-7; 10 nucleotides match TRBD2. Germline V gene data show CDR1 as MNHEY and CDR2 as SVGAGI. Losses at the gene ends were 10 bases for V and 6 bases for J; bases not matched to a gene: 9. This CDR3 region has 13 residues. CDR3 sequence reads: CAISGRASVEQYF. The DNA of the CDR3 is TGTGCCATAAGCGGGAGGGCCAGTGTCGAGCAGTACTTC.

CDR3 in amino acids: CASSPRRGDTEAFF. CDR3 DNA: TGTGCCAGCAGCCCCAGGAGGGGCGATACTGAAGCTTTCTTT. This rearrangement joins TRBV7-9 to TRBJ1-1, with D possibly matching TRBD1 (5 bases). Per the germline V gene, CDR1 is SEHNR and CDR2 is FQNEAQ (reference sequence). The V and J ends lost 5 bases and 5 bases respectively, with 15 bases between them. This CDR3 region has 14 residues.

This clone was counted a few times. The V and J genes are TRBV19 and TRBJ1-5, with TRBD1 identical over 7 bases. Germline V gene lookup returns CDR1 LNHDA and CDR2 SQIVND (reference sequence). V lost 5 bases and J lost 6; bases outside the gene matches: 7. CDR3 size: 14 residues. The CDR3: CASSVTGYGQPQHF. For the CDR3, the DNA is TGTGCCAGTAGTGTGACAGGGTACGGTCAGCCCCAGCATTTT.

This clone was seen a handful of times. The rearrangement joins TRBV6-2 or TRBV6-3 to TRBJ2-7; TRBD1 matches 9 bases. The CDR3 sequence is 13 residues long. CDR1 and CDR2 from the germline V gene are MNHEY and SVGEGT. After removal of 2 bases from V and 5 bases from J, the junction contained 1 base not matched to a gene. The CDR3 region is CASSYRDRDEQYF. CDR3 nucleotide sequence: TGTGCCAGCAGTTACCGGGACAGGGACGAGCAGTACTTC.

The chain is built from TRBV28 and TRBJ2-5; 7 bases are shared with TRBD2. The V and J ends lost 4 bases and 5 bases, in that order; junction bases with no gene match: 10. Germline CDR1 reads MDHEN; CDR2 reads SYDVKM. This CDR3 has 15 amino acids. CDR3 loop: CASSWAAGEGETQYF. The DNA for the CDR3 is TGTGCCAGCAGTTGGGCTGCGGGAGAGGGTGAGACCCAGTACTTC. Together with reference TRBV28 and TRBJ2-5, the CDR3 gives the full variable domain: DVKVTQSSRYLVKRTGEKVFLECVQDMDHENMFWYRQDPGLGLRLIYFSYDVKMKEKGDIPEGYSVSREKKERFSLILESASTNQTSMYLCASSWAAGEGETQYFGPGTRLLVL.

V and J are TRBV5-1 and TRBJ2-7, with 10 bases identical to TRBD1. The CDR3 has 16 residues. V was pared by 4 bases and J by 6 bases, with 13 bases of the junction left unmatched. CDR1 is SGHRS and CDR2 is YFSETQ in the germline V gene. In nucleotides, the CDR3 is TGCGCCAGCAGCCTGAGGACAGGGGGTCTCGTCAGCGAGCAGTACTTC. Its protein product is CASSLRTGGLVSEQYF.

V is TRBV3-1 (or the pseudogene TRBV3-2) and J is TRBJ2-5; a weak D match, TRBD1 (6 bases). The germline V gene encodes CDR1 LGHDT and CDR2 YNNKEL (reference sequence). This CDR3 contains 15 residues. Trimming took 3 bases from V and 0 from J, leaving 11 bases between them. In nucleotides, the CDR3 is TGTGCCAGCAGCCAGAGGACAGACCACCAAGAGACCCAGTACTTC. The encoded protein is CASSQRTDHQETQYF.

The rearrangement links TRBV6-5 to TRBJ2-7; TRBD2 agrees at 15 bases. CDR3 length: 14 amino acids. Germline values: CDR1 MNHEY, CDR2 SVGAGI. The V and J ends lost 6 bases and 7 bases, in that order; junction bases with no gene match: 4. CDR3 protein: CASRPGLAGGEQYF. In nucleotides, the CDR3 is TGTGCCAGCAGACCGGGACTAGCGGGAGGTGAGCAGTACTTC.

A few counts support this clone. The chain recombines TRBV7-8 with TRBJ1-1; D ambiguous. The CDR3 is 14 amino acids. The germline V gene has CDR1 SGHVS and CDR2 FQNEAQ. Trimming removed 1 base from V and 1 base from J, with 7 bases in between. CDR3 sequence: CASSLVGENTEAFF. DNA of the CDR3: TGTGCCAGCAGCTTAGTCGGGGAGAACACTGAAGCTTTCTTT.

The CDR3 sequence: CASSIAGGSQPQHF. The CDR3 nucleotides read TGTGCCAGTAGTATTGCCGGGGGGAGTCAGCCCCAGCATTTT. The chain has TRBV19 and TRBJ1-5; D is perhaps TRBD1 (5 bases). Trimming took 3 bases from V and 6 from J, leaving 12 bases between them. Per the germline V gene, CDR1 is LNHDA and CDR2 is SQIVND (reference sequence). This CDR3 spans 14 amino acids.

For the CDR3, the DNA is TGTGCCAGCAGCTTAACCGGACAGGGGAACATTCAGTACTTC. It yields the protein CASSLTGQGNIQYF. The chain joins TRBV5-4 to TRBJ2-4, with 9 bases aligning to TRBD1. The germline CDR1 and CDR2 sequences are SGHNT and YYREEE (reference sequence). The V segment lost 2 bases and the J segment 7 bases; nucleotides outside the gene matches: 4. The CDR3 has 14 residues.

The chain combines TRBV4-3 with TRBJ2-3, with D possibly being TRBD2 (5 bases). This CDR3 is 16 amino acids long. Trimming shortened V by 0 bases and J by 4 bases, and 14 bases separated the two germline ends. Germline assignment: CDR1 LGHNA and CDR2 YSLEER. Here the CDR3 reads CASSQDRGRVPDTQYF. In nucleotides, the CDR3 is TGCGCCAGCAGCCAAGATCGGGGAAGGGTCCCAGATACGCAGTATTTT.

This clone has a handful of counts. The J gene is TRBJ2-1, the V gene TRBV28; D remains ambiguous. Germline V CDR1 and CDR2: MDHEN, SYDVKM. V was pared by 6 bases and J by 9 bases, with 15 bases between. This CDR3 has 13 residues. The CDR3 spells CASSTHSGLEQFF. The DNA for the CDR3 is TGTGCCAGCAGCACCCACTCAGGCCTTGAGCAGTTCTTC.

The chain employs TRBV4-3 and TRBJ2-3; the D gene is possibly TRBD2 (7 bases). Trimming took 0 bases from V and 3 from J, leaving 13 bases between them. From germline, CDR1 is LGHNA and CDR2 YSLEER. The CDR3 is made up of 16 amino acids. The DNA of the CDR3 is TGCGCCAGCAGCCAAGATTTACAGGGAGGGACAGATACGCAGTATTTT. Protein sequence: CASSQDLQGGTDTQYF.

The V gene is TRBV11-2, the J gene TRBJ2-2; a weak D match, TRBD2 (6 bases). The CDR3 length is 16 residues. Germline CDR1 is SGHAT and CDR2 is FQNNGV. V was clipped by 5 bases and J by 0 bases, with 13 bases between them. The CDR3 spells CASSLRGGTNTGELFF. DNA of the CDR3: TGTGCCAGCAGCCTCCGGGGCGGGACGAACACCGGGGAGCTGTTTTTT.

The chain links TRBV9 to TRBJ2-1, with TRBD2 identical over 12 bases. The germline V gene has CDR1 SGDLS and CDR2 YYNGEE. The CDR3 loop spans 15 amino acids. V dropped 3 bases and J dropped 4; count of bases not matched to a gene: 2. DNA for the CDR3: TGTGCCAGCAGCGCCCTAGCGGGAGGGTACAATGAGCAGTTCTTC. Translating gives CASSALAGGYNEQFF.

The sample holds many counts of this clone. The rearrangement links TRBV6-2 or TRBV6-3 to TRBJ2-7; 7 bases match TRBD2. Germline V gene sequence: CDR1 MNHEY, CDR2 SVGEGT. This CDR3 is 17 amino acids long. Unmatched junction bases numbered 15, after V lost 2 bases and J lost 5 bases. The DNA of the CDR3 is TGTGCCAGCAGTTACGGAACGATCGGCGGGAGTGCCGACGAGCAGTACTTC. This gives the protein CASSYGTIGGSADEQYF.

The chain joins TRBV19 to TRBJ2-1; 8 positions match TRBD2. After removal of 6 bases from V and 2 bases from J, the junction contained 12 bases not matched to a gene. Germline CDR1 and CDR2: LNHDA and SQIVND (reference sequence). The CDR3 consists of 17 residues. CDR3 nucleotides: TGTGCCAGTAGAAGATCTAACGGGGGGGACCCCTACAATGAGCAGTTCTTC. Amino acids: CASRRSNGGDPYNEQFF.

This chain links TRBV18 with TRBJ1-1; possible D gene TRBD1, 5 bases. Trimming removed 4 bases at V and 1 base at J, with 10 bases between. The CDR3 covers 14 residues. Germline CDR1 KGHSH, CDR2 LQKENI. For the CDR3, the DNA is TGTGCCAGCTCACAACAGGTCAGGAACACTGAAGCTTTCTTT. Translation: CASSQQVRNTEAFF.

The V gene is TRBV7-2, the J gene TRBJ1-1; D may be TRBD1 (5 bases). The V gene lost 3 bases and the J gene lost 4 bases, with 15 bases spanning the gap. This CDR3 spans 15 amino acids. Germline V gene data show CDR1 as SGHTA and CDR2 as FQGNSA. CDR3: CASSLSGVDFTEAFF. The CDR3 DNA reads TGTGCCAGCAGCTTGTCGGGGGTGGACTTCACTGAAGCTTTCTTT.

This sequence joins TRBV7-2 and TRBJ1-3, with D possibly TRBD1 on 5 matching bases. Trimming shortened V by 0 bases and J by 3 bases, and 12 bases separated the two germline ends. This CDR3 has 16 residues. The germline V gene encodes CDR1 SGHTA and CDR2 FQGNSA. The CDR3 loop is CASSLAGGGYGNTIYF. CDR3 DNA sequence: TGTGCCAGCAGCTTAGCGGGGGGGGGATATGGAAACACCATATATTTT.

The chain combines TRBV7-6 with TRBJ2-7; D perhaps matches TRBD2 (6 bases). V lost 5 bases, J lost 3 bases, and 14 bases lay in between. The CDR3 runs to 14 residues. The V gene's germline CDR1 is SGHVS and CDR2 FNYEAQ. CDR3 sequence reads: CASSPGTRSYEQYF. Written as DNA, the CDR3 is TGTGCCAGCAGCCCCGGGACTCGAAGCTACGAGCAGTACTTC.

V is TRBV21-1 and J is TRBJ2-7; no DNA check was done on the table's D call, TRBD2. TRBV21-1 is noted as a pseudogene. The CDR3 length is 15 residues. The CDR3 reads CASGIGRIRDDEQYF. The DNA of the CDR3 is TGTGCCAGCGGGATCGGGAGGATCCGGGACGACGAGCAGTACTTC.

V gene TRBV29-1 combines with J gene TRBJ2-7; possible D gene TRBD1, 7 bases. The V and J ends lost 7 bases and 3 bases respectively, with 13 bases between them. Looked up from germline, CDR1 is SQVTM and CDR2 is ANQGSEA. This CDR3 spans 12 amino acids. The CDR3 DNA reads as TGCAGCGCCGGGACAGCGGGCTACGAGCAGTACTTC. The encoded protein is CSAGTAGYEQYF.

The CDR3 nucleotides are TGTGCCATCAGTGAGTCCGGGACAGGGGGCAGTGAGACCCAGTACTTC. It is translated as CAISESGTGGSETQYF. The chain has TRBV10-3 and TRBJ2-5, with 12 positions matching TRBD1. Per germline, CDR1 ENHRY and CDR2 SYGVKD. V shed 0 bases and J 5 bases; nucleotides not matched to a gene: 4. The CDR3 is 16 amino acids.